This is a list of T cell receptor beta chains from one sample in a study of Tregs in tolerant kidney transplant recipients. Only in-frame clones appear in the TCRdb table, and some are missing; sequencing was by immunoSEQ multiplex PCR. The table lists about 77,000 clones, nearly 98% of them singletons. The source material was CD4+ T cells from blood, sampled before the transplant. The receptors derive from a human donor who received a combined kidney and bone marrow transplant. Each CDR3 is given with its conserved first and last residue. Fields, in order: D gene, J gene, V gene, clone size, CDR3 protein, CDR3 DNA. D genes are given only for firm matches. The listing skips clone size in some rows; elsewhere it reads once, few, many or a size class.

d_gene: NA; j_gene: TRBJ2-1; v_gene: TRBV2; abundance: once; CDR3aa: CASRLGLNNEQFF; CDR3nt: TGTGCCAGCAGGCTAGGACTGAACAATGAGCAGTTCTTC
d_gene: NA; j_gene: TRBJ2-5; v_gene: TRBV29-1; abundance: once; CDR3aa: CSVGRGGETQYF; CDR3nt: TGCAGCGTTGGTAGGGGGGGAGAGACCCAGTACTTC
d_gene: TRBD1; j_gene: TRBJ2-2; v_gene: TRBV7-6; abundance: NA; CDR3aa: CASSSWTGASTGELFF; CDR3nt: TGTGCCAGCAGCTCTTGGACAGGAGCTAGCACCGGGGAGCTGTTTTTT
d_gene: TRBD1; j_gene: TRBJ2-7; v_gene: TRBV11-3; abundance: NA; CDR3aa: CASSLGRGFLYEQYF; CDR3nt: TGTGCCAGCAGCTTAGGCAGGGGGTTTCTCTACGAGCAGTACTTC
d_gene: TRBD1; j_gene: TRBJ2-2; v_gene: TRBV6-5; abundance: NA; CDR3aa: CASSTDRANTGELFF; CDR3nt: TGTGCCAGCAGTACGGACAGGGCGAACACCGGGGAGCTGTTTTTT
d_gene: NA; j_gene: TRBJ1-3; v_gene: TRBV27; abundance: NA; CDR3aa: CASSSPGNTIYF; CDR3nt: TGTGCCAGCAGTTCCCCGGGAAACACCATATATTTT
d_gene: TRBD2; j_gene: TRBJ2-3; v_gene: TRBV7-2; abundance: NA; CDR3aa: CASSRTSGGAIDTQYF; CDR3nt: TGTGCCAGCAGCCGAACTAGCGGGGGGGCTATAGATACGCAGTATTTT
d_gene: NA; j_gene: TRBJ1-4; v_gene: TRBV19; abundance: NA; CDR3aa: CASSGGGYGEKLFF; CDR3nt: TGTGCCAGTAGTGGCGGGGGGTACGGTGAAAAACTGTTTTTT
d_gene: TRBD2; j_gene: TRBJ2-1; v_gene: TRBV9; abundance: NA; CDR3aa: CASSGSGSHNEQFF; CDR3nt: TGTGCCAGCAGTGGTAGCGGGAGCCACAATGAGCAGTTCTTC
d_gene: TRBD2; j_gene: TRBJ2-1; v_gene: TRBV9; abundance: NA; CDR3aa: CASSVDDTGLAGRVFF; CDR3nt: TGTGCCAGCAGCGTAGACGATACTGGACTAGCGGGAAGGGTGTTCTTC
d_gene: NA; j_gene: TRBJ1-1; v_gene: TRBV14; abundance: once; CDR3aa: CASSQDVGRANTEAFF; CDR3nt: TGTGCCAGCAGCCAAGATGTTGGCAGGGCTAACACTGAAGCTTTCTTT
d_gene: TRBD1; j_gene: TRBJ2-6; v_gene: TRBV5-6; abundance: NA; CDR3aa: CASSRQGWGANVLTF; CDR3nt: TGTGCCAGCAGCCGACAGGGGTGGGGGGCCAACGTCCTGACTTTC
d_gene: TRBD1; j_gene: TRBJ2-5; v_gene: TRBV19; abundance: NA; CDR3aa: CASSSRGLGAETQYF; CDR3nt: TGTGCCAGTAGTTCCAGGGGGCTGGGAGCGGAGACCCAGTACTTC
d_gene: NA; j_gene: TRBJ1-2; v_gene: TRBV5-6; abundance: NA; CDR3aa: CASSLASGDGYTF; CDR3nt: TGTGCCAGCAGCTTGGCGTCAGGGGACGGCTACACCTTC
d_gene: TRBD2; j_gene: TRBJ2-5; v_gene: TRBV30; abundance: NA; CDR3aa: CAWSVWGLAGGAGGETQYF; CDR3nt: TGTGCCTGGAGTGTATGGGGTCTGGCGGGGGGCGCTGGAGGAGAGACCCAGTACTTC
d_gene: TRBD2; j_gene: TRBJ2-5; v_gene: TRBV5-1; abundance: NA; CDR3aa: CASSLAPSGGTETQYF; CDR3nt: TGCGCCAGCAGCTTGGCGCCCAGCGGGGGTACAGAGACCCAGTACTTC
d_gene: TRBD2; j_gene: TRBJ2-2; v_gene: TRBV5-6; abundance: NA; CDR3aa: CASSTLAGGATGELFF; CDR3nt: TGTGCCAGCAGCACTTTAGCGGGAGGGGCCACCGGGGAGCTGTTTTTT
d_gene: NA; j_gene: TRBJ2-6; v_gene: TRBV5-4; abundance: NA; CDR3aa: CASSSALTASGANVLTF; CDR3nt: TGTGCCAGCAGCAGTGCTCTCACTGCCTCTGGGGCCAACGTCCTGACTTTC
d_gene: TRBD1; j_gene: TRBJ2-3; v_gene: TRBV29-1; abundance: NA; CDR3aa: CSLLGTGADTQYF; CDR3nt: TGCAGCCTCCTAGGGACAGGGGCAGATACGCAGTATTTT
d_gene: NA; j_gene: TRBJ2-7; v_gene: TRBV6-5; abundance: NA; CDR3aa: CASSYGADSYKQYF; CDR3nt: TGTGCCAGCAGTTACGGAGCAGACTCCTACAAGCAGTACTTC
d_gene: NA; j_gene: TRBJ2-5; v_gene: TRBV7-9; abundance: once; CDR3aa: CASSLELRGKTQYF; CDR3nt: TGTGCCAGCAGCTTAGAATTACGCGGGAAGACCCAGTACTTC
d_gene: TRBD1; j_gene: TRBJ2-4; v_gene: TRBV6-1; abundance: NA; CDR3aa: CASMLTGLKNIQYF; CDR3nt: TGTGCCAGCATGTTGACAGGGCTAAAAAACATTCAGTACTTC
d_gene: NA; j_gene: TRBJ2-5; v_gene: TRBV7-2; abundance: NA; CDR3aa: CASSPGGRTQETQYF; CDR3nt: TGTGCCAGCAGCCCCGGGGGGCGGACCCAAGAGACCCAGTACTTC
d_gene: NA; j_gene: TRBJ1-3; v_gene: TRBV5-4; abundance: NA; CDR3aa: CASSSKGGGRNTIYF; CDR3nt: TGTGCCAGCAGCTCCAAAGGCGGAGGGCGGAACACCATATATTTT
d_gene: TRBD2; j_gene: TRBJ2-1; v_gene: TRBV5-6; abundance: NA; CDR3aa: CASSLRVTLAGFF; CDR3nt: TGTGCCAGCAGCTTGAGGGTAACGCTAGCGGGGTTCTTC
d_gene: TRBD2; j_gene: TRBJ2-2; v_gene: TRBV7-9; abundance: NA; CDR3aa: CASSSLAGNTGELFF; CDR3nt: TGTGCCAGCAGCTCGCTAGCGGGAAACACCGGGGAGCTGTTTTTT
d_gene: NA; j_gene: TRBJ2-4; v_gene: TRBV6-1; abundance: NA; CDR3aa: CASSAWGDIQYF; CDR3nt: TGTGCCAGCAGTGCCTGGGGGGACATTCAGTACTTC
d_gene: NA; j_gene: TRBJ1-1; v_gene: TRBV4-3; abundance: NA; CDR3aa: CASSQEVAGEAFF; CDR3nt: TGCGCCAGCAGCCAAGAGGTCGCGGGAGAAGCTTTCTTT
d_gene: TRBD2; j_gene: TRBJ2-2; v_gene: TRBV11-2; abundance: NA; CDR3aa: CASRSNAGGNTGELFF; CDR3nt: TGTGCCAGCAGATCAAACGCGGGGGGGAACACCGGGGAGCTGTTTTTT
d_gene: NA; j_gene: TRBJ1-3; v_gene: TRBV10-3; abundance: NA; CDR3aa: CAISESVGNTIYF; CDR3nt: TGTGCCATCAGTGAGTCCGTGGGAAACACCATATATTTT
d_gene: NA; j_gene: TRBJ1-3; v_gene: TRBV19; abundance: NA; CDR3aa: CASSFLGGSGNTIYF; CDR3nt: TGTGCCAGTAGTTTTCTCGGGGGGTCTGGAAACACCATATATTTT
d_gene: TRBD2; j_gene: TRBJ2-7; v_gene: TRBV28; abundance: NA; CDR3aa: CASSFQTGLGLYEQYF; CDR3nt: TGTGCCAGCAGTTTTCAAACGGGACTAGGACTCTACGAGCAGTACTTC
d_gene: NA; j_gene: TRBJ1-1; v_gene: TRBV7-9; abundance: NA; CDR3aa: CASSTDRMNTEAFF; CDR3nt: TGTGCCAGCAGCACGGACAGAATGAACACTGAAGCTTTCTTT
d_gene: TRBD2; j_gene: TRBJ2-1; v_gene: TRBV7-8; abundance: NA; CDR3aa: CAGGGTSGHNEQFF; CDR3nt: TGTGCCGGCGGGGGGACTAGCGGTCACAATGAGCAGTTCTTC
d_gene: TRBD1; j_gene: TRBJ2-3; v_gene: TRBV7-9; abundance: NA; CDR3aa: CASSYRGSDTQYF; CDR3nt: TGTGCCAGCAGCTACAGGGGGTCAGATACGCAGTATTTT